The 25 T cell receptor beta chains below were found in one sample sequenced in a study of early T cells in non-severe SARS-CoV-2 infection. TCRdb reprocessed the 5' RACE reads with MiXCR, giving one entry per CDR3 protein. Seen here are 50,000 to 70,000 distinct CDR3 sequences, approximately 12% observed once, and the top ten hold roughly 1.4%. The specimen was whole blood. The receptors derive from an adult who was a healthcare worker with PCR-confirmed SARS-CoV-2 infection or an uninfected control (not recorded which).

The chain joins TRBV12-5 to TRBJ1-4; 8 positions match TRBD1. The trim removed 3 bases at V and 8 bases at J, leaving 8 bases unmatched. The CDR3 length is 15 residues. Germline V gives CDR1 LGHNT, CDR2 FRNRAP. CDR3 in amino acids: CASGFRTGNREKLFF. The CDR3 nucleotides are TGTGCTAGTGGTTTCAGGACAGGGAATCGAGAAAAACTGTTTTTT. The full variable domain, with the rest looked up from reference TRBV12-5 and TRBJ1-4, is DARVTQTPRHKVTEMGQEVTMRCQPILGHNTVFWYRQTMMQGLELLAYFRNRAPLDDSGMPKDRFSAEMPDATLATLKIQPSEPRDSAVYFCASGFRTGNREKLFFGSGTQLSVL.

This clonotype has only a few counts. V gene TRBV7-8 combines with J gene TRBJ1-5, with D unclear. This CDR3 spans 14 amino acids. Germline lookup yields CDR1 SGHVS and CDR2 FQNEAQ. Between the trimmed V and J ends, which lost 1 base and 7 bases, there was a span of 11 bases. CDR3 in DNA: TGTGCCAGCAGCTTAGGTGAGGTCTGGCAGCCCCAGCATTTT. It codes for CASSLGEVWQPQHF.

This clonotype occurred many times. CDR3 bases: TGTGCCAGCAGCTTTAGGCCTACCCAAGAGACCCAGTACTTC. Its protein product is CASSFRPTQETQYF. This chain uses TRBV7-2 with TRBJ2-5; D remains unclear. The CDR3 consists of 14 residues. Trimming pared 3 bases from V and 1 base from J, leaving 9 bases between. The germline V gene has CDR1 SGHTA and CDR2 FQGNSA.

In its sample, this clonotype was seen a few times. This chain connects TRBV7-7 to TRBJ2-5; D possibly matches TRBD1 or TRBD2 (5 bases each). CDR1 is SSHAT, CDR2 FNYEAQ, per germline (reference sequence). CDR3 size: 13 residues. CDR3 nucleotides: TGTGCTGGCTCCGGGGCTCCGGGGGAGACCCAGTACTTC. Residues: CAGSGAPGETQYF.

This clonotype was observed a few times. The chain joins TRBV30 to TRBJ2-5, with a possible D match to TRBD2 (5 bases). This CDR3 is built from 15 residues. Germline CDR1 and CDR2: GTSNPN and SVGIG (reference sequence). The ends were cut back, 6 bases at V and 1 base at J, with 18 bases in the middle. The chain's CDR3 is CACPAARATQETQYF. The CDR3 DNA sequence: TGTGCCTGCCCTGCTGCGAGGGCCACCCAAGAGACCCAGTACTTC.

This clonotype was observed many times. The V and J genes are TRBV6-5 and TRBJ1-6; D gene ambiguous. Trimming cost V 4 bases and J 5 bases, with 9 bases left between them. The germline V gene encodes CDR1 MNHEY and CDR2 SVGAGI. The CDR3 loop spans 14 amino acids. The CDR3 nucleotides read TGTGCCAGCAGTTCTCAGGAGAATAATTCACCCCTCCACTTT. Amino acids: CASSSQENNSPLHF.

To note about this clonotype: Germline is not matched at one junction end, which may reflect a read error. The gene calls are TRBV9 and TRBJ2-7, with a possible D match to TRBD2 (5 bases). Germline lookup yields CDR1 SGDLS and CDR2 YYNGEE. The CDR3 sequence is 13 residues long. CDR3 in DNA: TGTACCAGCAGCGTAGCGTCGAAGGACGAGCAGTACTTC. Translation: CTSSVASKDEQYF. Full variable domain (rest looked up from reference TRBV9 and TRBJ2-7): DSGVTQTPKHLITATGQRVTLRCSPRSGDLSVYWYQQSLDQGLQFLIQYYNGEERAKGNILERFSAQQFPDLHSELNLSSLELGDSALYFCTSSVASKDEQYFGPGTRLTVT.

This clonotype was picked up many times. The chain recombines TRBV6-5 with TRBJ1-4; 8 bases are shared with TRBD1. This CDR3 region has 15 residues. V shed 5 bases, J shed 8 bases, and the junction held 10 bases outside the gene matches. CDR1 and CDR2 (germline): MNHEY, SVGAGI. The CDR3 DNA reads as TGTGCCAGCAGTACTGGACAGGGTCCGGGGGAAAAACTGTTTTTT. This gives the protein CASSTGQGPGEKLFF.

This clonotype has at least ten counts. CDR3 region: CASSRTTASGVHRTDTQYF. For the CDR3, the DNA is TGTGCCAGCAGCCGAACGACGGCTAGCGGGGTTCATCGCACAGATACGCAGTATTTT. The V call is TRBV11-2, the J call TRBJ2-3; 9 positions agree with TRBD2. V lost 5 bases and J lost 1; bases outside the gene matches: 16. Germline V lookup: CDR1 SGHAT, CDR2 FQNNGV. The CDR3 contains 19 residues.

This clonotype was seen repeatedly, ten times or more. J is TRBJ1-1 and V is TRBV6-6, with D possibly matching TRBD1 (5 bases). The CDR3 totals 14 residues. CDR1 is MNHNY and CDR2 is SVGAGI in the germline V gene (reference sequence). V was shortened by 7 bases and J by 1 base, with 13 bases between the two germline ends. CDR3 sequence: CASTAGKENTEAFF. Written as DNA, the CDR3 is TGTGCCAGCACCGCAGGGAAGGAGAACACTGAAGCTTTCTTT.

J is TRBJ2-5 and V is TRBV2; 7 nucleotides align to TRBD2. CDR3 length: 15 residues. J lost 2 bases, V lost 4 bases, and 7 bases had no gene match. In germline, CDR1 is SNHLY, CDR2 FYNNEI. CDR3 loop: CASSGRGSRQETQYF. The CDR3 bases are TGTGCCAGCAGTGGGCGGGGGTCGCGACAAGAGACCCAGTACTTC.

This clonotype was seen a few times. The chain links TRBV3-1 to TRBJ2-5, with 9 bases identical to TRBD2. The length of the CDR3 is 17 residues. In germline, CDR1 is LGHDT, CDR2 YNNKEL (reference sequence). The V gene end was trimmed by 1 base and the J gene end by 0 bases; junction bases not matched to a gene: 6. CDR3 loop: CASSQVRLAGYQETQYF. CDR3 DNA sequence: TGTGCCAGCAGCCAAGTTCGCCTAGCGGGGTACCAAGAGACCCAGTACTTC.

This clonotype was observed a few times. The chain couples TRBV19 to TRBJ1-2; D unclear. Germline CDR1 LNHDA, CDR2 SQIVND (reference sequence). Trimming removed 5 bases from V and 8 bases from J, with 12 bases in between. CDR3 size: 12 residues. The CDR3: CASSFHQGGYTF. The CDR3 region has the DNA TGTGCCAGTAGTTTCCACCAAGGGGGCTACACCTTC.

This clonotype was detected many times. This CDR3 is CASSGQRLSGANVLTF. CDR3 DNA sequence: TGTGCCAGCAGTGGACAGAGACTCTCTGGGGCCAACGTCCTGACTTTC. The chain recombines TRBV6-1 with TRBJ2-6; D possibly corresponds to TRBD1 (5 bases). The CDR3 spans 16 residues. V dropped 4 bases and J dropped 0 bases, with 10 bases sitting between them. The germline gives CDR1 MNHNS, CDR2 SASEGT.

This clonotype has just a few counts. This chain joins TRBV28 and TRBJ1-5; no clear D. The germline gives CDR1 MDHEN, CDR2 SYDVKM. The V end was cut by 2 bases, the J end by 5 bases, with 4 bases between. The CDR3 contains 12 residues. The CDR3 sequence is CASSLQYQPQHF. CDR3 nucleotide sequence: TGTGCCAGCAGTTTACAGTATCAGCCCCAGCATTTT.

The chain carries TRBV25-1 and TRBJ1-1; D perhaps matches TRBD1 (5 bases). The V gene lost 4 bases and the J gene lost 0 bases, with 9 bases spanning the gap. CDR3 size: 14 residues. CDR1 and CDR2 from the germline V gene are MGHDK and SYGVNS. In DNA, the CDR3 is TGTGCCAGCAGTGGACAGACCATGAACACTGAAGCTTTCTTT. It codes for CASSGQTMNTEAFF.

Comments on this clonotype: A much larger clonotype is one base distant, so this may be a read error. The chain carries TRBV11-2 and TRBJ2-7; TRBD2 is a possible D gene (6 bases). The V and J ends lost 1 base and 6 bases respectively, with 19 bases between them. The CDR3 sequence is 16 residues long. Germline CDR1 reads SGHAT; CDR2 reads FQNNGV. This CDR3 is CASSLVRKRAAAEQYF. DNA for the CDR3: TGTGCCAGCAGCTTAGTTAGGAAGCGGGCAGCCGCCGAGCAGTACTTC.

The CDR3 here is CASSSRTGGISGANVLTF. The CDR3 DNA follows: TGTGCCAGCAGTTCCCGGACAGGGGGAATCTCTGGGGCCAACGTCCTGACTTTC. This chain connects TRBV6-2 or TRBV6-3 to TRBJ2-6, with TRBD1 matching 10 bases. The length of the CDR3 is 18 residues. In germline, CDR1 is MNHEY, CDR2 SVGEGT. Trimming cost V 4 bases and J 0 bases; bases outside gene matches: 6.

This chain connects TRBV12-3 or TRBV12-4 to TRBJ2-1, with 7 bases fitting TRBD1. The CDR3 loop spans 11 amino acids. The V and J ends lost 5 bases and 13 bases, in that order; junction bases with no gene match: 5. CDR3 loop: CASSPDRVQFF. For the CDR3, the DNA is TGTGCCAGCAGTCCCGACAGGGTACAGTTCTTC.

In nucleotides, the CDR3 is TGCAGTGCTAGAGGAGGGACTAGTGAGGTGTTTTTT. Amino acids: CSARGGTSEVFF. This chain joins TRBV20-1 and TRBJ2-2, with TRBD2 matching over 8 bases. Trimming took 1 base from V and 15 from J; bases not matched to a gene: 7. The CDR3 extends over 12 amino acids. Looked up from germline, CDR1 is DFQATT and CDR2 is SNEGSKA (reference sequence).

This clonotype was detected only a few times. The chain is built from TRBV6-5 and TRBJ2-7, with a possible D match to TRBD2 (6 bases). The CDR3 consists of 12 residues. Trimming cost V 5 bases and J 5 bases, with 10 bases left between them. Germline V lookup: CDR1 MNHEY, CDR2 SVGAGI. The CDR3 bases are TGTGCCAGCAGTCGCGGGAACCACGAGCAGTACTTC. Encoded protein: CASSRGNHEQYF.

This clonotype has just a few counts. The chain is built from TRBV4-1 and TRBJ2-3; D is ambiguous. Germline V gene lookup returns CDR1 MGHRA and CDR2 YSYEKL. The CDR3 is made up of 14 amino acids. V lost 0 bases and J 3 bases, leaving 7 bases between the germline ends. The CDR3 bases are TGCGCCAGCAGCCAAGAGCAGCGAACAGATACGCAGTATTTT. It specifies CASSQEQRTDTQYF.

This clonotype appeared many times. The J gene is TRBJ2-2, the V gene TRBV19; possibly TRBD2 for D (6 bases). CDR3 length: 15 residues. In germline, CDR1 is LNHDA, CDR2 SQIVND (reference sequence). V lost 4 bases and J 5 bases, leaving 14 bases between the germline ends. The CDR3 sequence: CASSNSGRETGELFF. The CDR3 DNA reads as TGTGCCAGTAGTAATAGCGGCAGGGAGACCGGGGAGCTGTTTTTT.

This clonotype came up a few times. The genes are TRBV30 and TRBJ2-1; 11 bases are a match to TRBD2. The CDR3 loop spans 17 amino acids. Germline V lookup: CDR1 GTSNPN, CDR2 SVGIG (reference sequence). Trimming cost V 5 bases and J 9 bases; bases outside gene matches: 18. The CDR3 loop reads CAWWDPVAGGRRGEQFF. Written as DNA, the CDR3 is TGTGCCTGGTGGGACCCAGTAGCGGGGGGGCGGAGGGGTGAGCAGTTCTTC.

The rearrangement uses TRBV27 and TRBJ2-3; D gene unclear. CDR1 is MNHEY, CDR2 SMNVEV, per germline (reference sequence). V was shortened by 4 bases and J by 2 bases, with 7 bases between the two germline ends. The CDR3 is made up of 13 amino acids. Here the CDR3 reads CASSSAATDTQYF. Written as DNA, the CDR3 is TGTGCCAGCAGTTCCGCGGCCACAGATACGCAGTATTTT.